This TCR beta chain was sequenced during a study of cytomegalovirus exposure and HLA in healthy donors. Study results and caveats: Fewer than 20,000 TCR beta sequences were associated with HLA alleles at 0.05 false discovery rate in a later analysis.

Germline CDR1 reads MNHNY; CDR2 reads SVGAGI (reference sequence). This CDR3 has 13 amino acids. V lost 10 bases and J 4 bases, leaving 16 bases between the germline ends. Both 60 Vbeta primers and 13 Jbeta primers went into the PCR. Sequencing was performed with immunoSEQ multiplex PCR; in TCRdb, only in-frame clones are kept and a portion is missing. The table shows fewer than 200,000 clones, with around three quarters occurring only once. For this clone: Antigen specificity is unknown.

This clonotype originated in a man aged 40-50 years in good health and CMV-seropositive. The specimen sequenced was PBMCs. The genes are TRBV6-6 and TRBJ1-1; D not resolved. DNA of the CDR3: TGTGCCACAGATTCCGGAGGTACCACTGAAGCTTTCTTT. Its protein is CATDSGGTTEAFF.